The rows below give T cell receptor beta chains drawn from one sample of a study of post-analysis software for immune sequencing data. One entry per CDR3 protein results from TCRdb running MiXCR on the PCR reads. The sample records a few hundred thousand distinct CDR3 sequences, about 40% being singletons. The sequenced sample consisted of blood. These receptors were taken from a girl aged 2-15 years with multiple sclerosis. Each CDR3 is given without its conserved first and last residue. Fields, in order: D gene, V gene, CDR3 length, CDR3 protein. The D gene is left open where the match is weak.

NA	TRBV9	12	ASSAPFGNTEAF
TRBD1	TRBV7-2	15	ASCPWDRVDCPYGYT
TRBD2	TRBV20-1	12	SARVAGGGNEQF
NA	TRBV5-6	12	ASSLELQNYGYT
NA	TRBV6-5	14	ASSKHSGATNEKLF
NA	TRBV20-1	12	SARDQTSPDEQY
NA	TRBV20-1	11	SARALGEETQY
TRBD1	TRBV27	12	ASSPHNRGPEAF
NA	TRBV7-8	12	ASSFWGPNTEAF
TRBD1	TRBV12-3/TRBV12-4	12	ASSINTGATEAF
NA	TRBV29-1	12	SVDNRQGLGEQY
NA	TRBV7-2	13	ASSLMEGRTKEQF
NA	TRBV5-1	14	ASSWASGIFNNEQF
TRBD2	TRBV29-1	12	SVDSGTLTDTQY
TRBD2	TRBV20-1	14	SARWRRPGGYNEQF
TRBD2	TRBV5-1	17	ASSARASSGGLSTDTQY
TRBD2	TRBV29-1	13	SVERLAGYQETQY
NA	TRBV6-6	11	ASSYNQNTEAF
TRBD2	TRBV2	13	ASSVGLGGTDTQY
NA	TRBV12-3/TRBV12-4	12	ASTDVTVSYEQY
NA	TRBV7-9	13	ASSLSSGGVGGYT